The rows below give T cell receptor beta chains drawn from one sample of a study of blood T cell repertoires in COVID-19. Only in-frame clones appear in the TCRdb table, and some are missing; sequencing was by immunoSEQ multiplex PCR. Here the sample spans 230,000 or so clones, about 91% being singletons. Input material: peripheral blood. The receptors stem from a woman aged 40 to 55 who had recovered from COVID-19. Both conserved end residues are part of each CDR3. The D gene is left open where the match is weak. Only part of the rows carry a size: once, few, many, or a class if the clone is expanded.

V gene	J gene	D gene	clone size	CDR3 DNA	CDR3 protein
TRBV13	TRBJ1-1	NA	once	TGTGCCAGCAGCTTAGTTTCCGCGGTACCACATAAGGCTTTCTTT	CASSLVSAVPHKAFF
TRBV18	TRBJ2-3	TRBD1	NA	TGTGCCAGCCCCCCCCTCGTGGACAGGGGGTTGGATACGCAGTATTTT	CASPPLVDRGLDTQYF
TRBV19	TRBJ1-4	NA	NA	TGTGCCAGTAGTATCGGAATGTGGGGCCAGGGAAGTGAAAAACTGTTTTTT	CASSIGMWGQGSEKLFF
TRBV2	TRBJ2-1	TRBD2	NA	TGTGCCAGCAACTCGGGACTAGTCTACAATGAGCAGTTCTTC	CASNSGLVYNEQFF
TRBV3-1/TRBV3-2	TRBJ2-3	NA	NA	TGTGCCAGCAACTTGGCGGGTACGGGTAGCGCGCAGTATTTT	CASNLAGTGSAQYF
TRBV7-9	TRBJ2-2	TRBD2	NA	TGTGCCAGCAGCCTCTACGGACTAGATAACACCGGGGAGCTGTTTTTT	CASSLYGLDNTGELFF
TRBV18	TRBJ2-3	TRBD2	NA	TGTGCCAGCTCACCACCGTCAATAGCGGGAGGTTCAGATACGCAGTATTTT	CASSPPSIAGGSDTQYF
TRBV9	TRBJ1-6	TRBD1	NA	TGTGCCAGCAGCGTAAGACAGGGAGATTCACCCCTCCACTTT	CASSVRQGDSPLHF
TRBV30	TRBJ1-6	TRBD1	once	TGTGCCGGAGACAGGGGGCGCGGTTCACCCCTCCACTTT	CAGDRGRGSPLHF
TRBV2	TRBJ2-5	NA	NA	TGTGCCAGCAGTGGGGGACATCAAGAGACCCAGTACTTC	CASSGGHQETQYF
TRBV6-5	TRBJ1-5	NA	NA	TGTGCCAGCAGCCTCGGACATGCTAGCAATCAGCCCCAGCATTTT	CASSLGHASNQPQHF
TRBV9	TRBJ1-2	NA	once	TGTGCCAGCAGCGTAGGCACGGGTCGATCCTATGGCTACACCTTC	CASSVGTGRSYGYTF
TRBV19	TRBJ2-3	TRBD1	NA	TGTGCCAGTAGTATAGATGCAAGGGGACAGGGGGCTGCAGATACGCAGTATTTT	CASSIDARGQGAADTQYF
TRBV9	TRBJ2-6	TRBD1	NA	TGTGCCAGCAGCGTTGGGGGACAGGGGTCTTTGAGGGCCAACGTCCTGACTTTC	CASSVGGQGSLRANVLTF
TRBV11-3	TRBJ2-5	TRBD1	NA	TGTGCCAGCAGCCCAGGGACAGGACCGCTTCAAGAGACCCAGTACTTC	CASSPGTGPLQETQYF
TRBV6-5	TRBJ2-4	NA	NA	TGTGCCAGCAGGAACGGGGATTTCAGTAGCTACATTCAGTACTTC	CASRNGDFSSYIQYF
TRBV7-2	TRBJ1-5	TRBD1	NA	TGTGCCAGCAGCCCCCGACTGGACAGGGGTTATCAGCCCCAGCATTTT	CASSPRLDRGYQPQHF
TRBV27	TRBJ2-3	TRBD1	NA	TGTGCCAGCAGTGAGCACAGGGGTAGCACAGATACGCAGTATTTT	CASSEHRGSTDTQYF
TRBV7-9	TRBJ1-2	TRBD1	NA	TGTGCCAGCAGGCGACCGGGACAGAACTATGGCTACACCTTC	CASRRPGQNYGYTF
TRBV25-1	TRBJ2-3	TRBD2	NA	TGTGCCAGCTGTTGTGGGGGGGAACGCACAGATACGCAGTATTTT	CASCCGGERTDTQYF
TRBV3-1/TRBV3-2	TRBJ2-3	NA	NA	TGTGCCAGCAGCCAAGGGACTACCTACACAGATACGCAGTATTTT	CASSQGTTYTDTQYF
TRBV3-1/TRBV3-2	TRBJ1-5	NA	NA	TGTGCCAGCAGCCTGGCGGATCAGCCCCAGCATTTT	CASSLADQPQHF
TRBV3-1/TRBV3-2	TRBJ1-5	NA	NA	TGTGCCAGCAGCCAGAATTCAGGGCAGCCCCAGCATTTT	CASSQNSGQPQHF
TRBV15	TRBJ1-5	NA	NA	TGTGCCACCAGCAGAGACACCGGGAAAAATAGCAATCAGCCCCAGCATTTT	CATSRDTGKNSNQPQHF
TRBV21-1	TRBJ2-5	NA	once	TGTGCCAGCAGCAAACTACAGGGGGGGGAGGAGACCCAGTACTTC	CASSKLQGGEETQYF
TRBV11-3	TRBJ2-5	NA	NA	TGTGCCAGCAGCTTAGCGCTAGCAGAGCAAGAGACCCAGTACTTC	CASSLALAEQETQYF
TRBV5-5	TRBJ1-2	NA	NA	TGTGCCAGCAGCTTGGACTCGGGTAACTATGGCTACACCTTC	CASSLDSGNYGYTF
TRBV12-3/TRBV12-4	TRBJ2-2	NA	NA	TGTGCCTTAAGACTTAGCACCGGGGAGCTGTTTTTT	CALRLSTGELFF
TRBV27	TRBJ1-1	NA	NA	TGTGCCAGCAGTTTTCTGGGGGCCCCTACTTTGAACACTGAAGCTTTCTTT	CASSFLGAPTLNTEAFF
TRBV5-4	TRBJ2-3	TRBD2	NA	TGTGCCAGCAGTCACACCGGACTAGCGGGGAAGTGGGATACGCAGTATTTT	CASSHTGLAGKWDTQYF
TRBV19	TRBJ1-4	NA	NA	TGTGCCAGTAGTCCATGGGGGAGGGATGAAAAACTGTTTTTT	CASSPWGRDEKLFF
TRBV19	TRBJ1-1	NA	NA	TGTGCCAGTAGTATTCAAACAGGGTGGGACACTGAAGCTTTCTTT	CASSIQTGWDTEAFF
TRBV18	TRBJ2-2	NA	NA	TGTGCCAGCCACACGGGGATCACCGGGGAGCTGTTTTTT	CASHTGITGELFF
TRBV9	TRBJ2-1	TRBD1	NA	TGTGCCAGCAGCGTAGAAGGGACCAGGGGGTCCAATGAGCAGTTCTTC	CASSVEGTRGSNEQFF
TRBV7-2	TRBJ2-5	NA	NA	TGTGCCAGCAGCTTGGCCCCCGATCCTGTAGAGACCCAGTACTTC	CASSLAPDPVETQYF
TRBV3-1/TRBV3-2	TRBJ2-3	NA	once	TGTGCCAGCAGCCAAGACCTAGCTTCAGATACGCAGTATTTT	CASSQDLASDTQYF
TRBV13	TRBJ1-3	NA	NA	TGTGCCAGCAGCACCGCGGGCAGCTCTGGAAACACCATATATTTT	CASSTAGSSGNTIYF
TRBV11-2	TRBJ2-7	NA	NA	TGTGCCAGCAGGCATATGAGCTCCTACGAGCAGTACTTC	CASRHMSSYEQYF
TRBV5-6	TRBJ1-1	TRBD1	NA	TGTGCCAGCAGCTGGGGACAGTTGAACACTGAAGCTTTCTTT	CASSWGQLNTEAFF
TRBV6-5	TRBJ2-1	NA	NA	TGTGCCAGCAGTTACCAGGGGACGATCGATGAGCAGTTCTTC	CASSYQGTIDEQFF
TRBV20-1	TRBJ2-1	TRBD2	NA	TGCAGTGCTAGTTTCCTGCGGGGGGGCCTTTATGAGCAGTTCTTC	CSASFLRGGLYEQFF
TRBV2	TRBJ2-7	NA	NA	TGTGCCAGCAGGGAAAGACTAGACTTTGGATACTTC	CASRERLDFGYF
TRBV5-1	TRBJ2-2	NA	NA	TGCGCCAGCAGCTTGGGGCAGAACACCGGGGAGCTGTTTTTT	CASSLGQNTGELFF
TRBV27	TRBJ2-1	TRBD2	NA	TGTGCCAGCAGTCTAGCGGGGGGGCTGTCCTACAATGAGCAGTTCTTC	CASSLAGGLSYNEQFF
TRBV5-1	TRBJ2-7	NA	NA	TGCGCCAGCAGCGGTTCCGGGACATCTCAAGGTGAACAGTACTTC	CASSGSGTSQGEQYF
TRBV27	TRBJ1-2	TRBD1	NA	TGTGCCAGCAGTTTAGGACAGGGGGCGGTCTATGGCTACACCTTC	CASSLGQGAVYGYTF
TRBV6-5	TRBJ2-1	NA	NA	TGTGCCAGCAGTTCCCCTAATGAGCAGTTCTTC	CASSSPNEQFF
TRBV5-1	TRBJ2-2	TRBD1	NA	TGCGCCAGCAGCTTGTTGGACAGGGGGCGAGGGGAGCTGTTTTTT	CASSLLDRGRGELFF
TRBV5-6	TRBJ2-3	NA	NA	TGTGCCAGCAGCTTGGACAGTAGAACAGATACGCAGTATTTT	CASSLDSRTDTQYF
TRBV30	TRBJ1-5	TRBD1	few	TGTGCCTGGAGTCAGGGGGCAGAGCCCCAGCATTTT	CAWSQGAEPQHF
TRBV19	TRBJ2-3	TRBD2	NA	TGTGCCAGTAGTAGCGGGAGGGCCCCAGATACGCAGTATTTT	CASSSGRAPDTQYF
TRBV19	TRBJ1-2	NA	NA	TGTGCCAGTAGTATCGCCCCAGTCTATGGCTACACCTTC	CASSIAPVYGYTF
TRBV18	TRBJ1-1	NA	NA	TGTGCCAGCTCACCCCGACTAGACGGCGCCACTGAAGCTTTCTTT	CASSPRLDGATEAFF
TRBV20-1	TRBJ2-3	NA	NA	TGCAGTGCTAGTGGGCTCCTCACAGATACGCAGTATTTT	CSASGLLTDTQYF
TRBV5-6	TRBJ2-4	NA	NA	TGTGCCAGCAGCTTGGTCCTGGAGGGCATTCAGTACTTC	CASSLVLEGIQYF
TRBV19	TRBJ2-4	TRBD1	NA	TGTGCCAGTAGTAGCCCGGGACAGGGAAAAAACATTCAGTACTTC	CASSSPGQGKNIQYF
TRBV4-1	TRBJ1-3	NA	NA	TGCGCCAGCAGCCAAGATGACAGAGGCAACACCATATATTTT	CASSQDDRGNTIYF
TRBV28	TRBJ1-3	NA	NA	TGTGCCAGCAGGAGGGTCTCTGGAAACACCATATATTTT	CASRRVSGNTIYF
TRBV10-1	TRBJ2-5	NA	NA	TGCGCCAGCAGTGTAGGGGATGCGGAGACCCAGTACTTC	CASSVGDAETQYF
TRBV6-5	TRBJ1-6	NA	NA	TGTGCCAGCAGTACCCAGACAGGATTTCCACCCCTCCACTTT	CASSTQTGFPPLHF